What follows describes a single TCR beta chain. These data are taken from a study of T cells in Graves' hyperthyroidism and ophthalmopathy. In the study overall: Peripheral blood was collected at initial diagnosis, before any treatment.

Among ophthalmopathy patients, the Clinical Activity Score reached at least 3, the NOSPECS grade reached at least 4, and duration remained under 3 months. A patient was excluded if there was uncontrolled infection, other autoimmune disease, pregnancy or lactation. This CDR3 has 14 residues. The germline CDR1 and CDR2 sequences are MDHEN and SYDVKM. With 6 bases clipped from V and 6 bases from J, the junction kept 3 bases outside the gene matches. It was RNA transcripts that yielded the amplified TCR beta CDR3 regions. When the TCR CDR3 underwent first-round RT-PCR, the HTBI primer set was used. Each CDR3 protein gets one entry after TCRdb re-called the multiplex PCR reads with MiXCR. The sample yields about half a million distinct CDR3 sequences, around a fifth seen once.

The sequence came from a woman between 70 and 85 years old with Graves' ophthalmopathy. The specimen sequenced was blood. The chain uses TRBV28 and TRBJ2-3; TRBD2 matches 13 bases. CDR3 nucleotide sequence: TGTGCCAGCAGACTAGCGGGAGGGGGTGATACGCAGTATTTT. Translating it yields CASRLAGGGDTQYF.